This T cell receptor beta chain comes out of a study of metastatic and nonmetastatic thyroid tumors. Background on the study: Repertoire comparison spanned blood and tumor or nodule tissue of malignant and benign thyroid patients. Whole-study findings and limits: Versus benign nodules, malignant thyroid tumors reportedly had significantly higher TCR beta diversity, in blood and tumor.

Before thyroid surgery, none of the patients had received any treatment. In the original workflow: What underpinned the distant-metastasis classifier for papillary thyroid cancer was the set of CDR3 differences across clinicopathological groups. MiXCR re-clonotyped the PCR reads for TCRdb. The V and J calls reflect TCRdb's pipeline rather than the authors' work. This table holds about 45,000 clones, 3.2% found once. There are a few counts of this clone. Antigen unknown. The V and J ends lost 2 bases and 4 bases respectively, with 9 bases between them. Per germline, CDR1 MNHEY and CDR2 SVGEGT. The CDR3 has 15 amino acids.

The sequence came from a female donor with papillary thyroid cancer or a benign thyroid nodule (not recorded which). Some clones in this sample may be carry-over from other donors' samples. The chain links TRBV6-2 or TRBV6-3 to TRBJ2-6, with D hard to call. Material for sequencing was blood. DNA of the CDR3: TGTGCCAGCAGTTACAAGGGTCCCGGGGCCAACGTCCTGACTTTC. Amino acids: CASSYKGPGANVLTF.